This TCR beta chain derives from a study of CD8 T cells in Susac syndrome. In blood CD8+ and CD4+ T cells, TCR beta underwent sequencing. Healthy donors acted as controls, with matching for age and sex. Purification of the CD8+ and CD4+ T cells relied on negative isolation, and TEMRA cells underwent FACS enrichment. This clonotype was counted a few times. RNA in amounts of about 0.45 to 1 ug was reverse transcribed with random hexamers. The TCR beta CDR3 was amplified by immunoSEQ multiplex PCR across 54 Vbeta, 13 Jbeta. Via MiXCR, TCRdb re-called the immunoSEQ multiplex PCR reads, giving one row per CDR3 protein. Of just over 80,000 distinct CDR3 sequences listed, just under 95% are singletons. With 2 bases removed from V and 5 bases from J, the gap between germline ends came to 5 bases. CDR3 length: 12 amino acids. Germline V lookup: CDR1 MNHNY, CDR2 SVGAGI (reference sequence).

The receptor comes from a human donor in good health. The sequenced sample consisted of CD8+ T cells from PBMCs. This sequence joins TRBV6-6 and TRBJ2-3; the D is unclear. The CDR3 spells CASSYDGDTQYF. CDR3 DNA: TGTGCCAGCAGTTACGATGGAGATACGCAGTATTTT.